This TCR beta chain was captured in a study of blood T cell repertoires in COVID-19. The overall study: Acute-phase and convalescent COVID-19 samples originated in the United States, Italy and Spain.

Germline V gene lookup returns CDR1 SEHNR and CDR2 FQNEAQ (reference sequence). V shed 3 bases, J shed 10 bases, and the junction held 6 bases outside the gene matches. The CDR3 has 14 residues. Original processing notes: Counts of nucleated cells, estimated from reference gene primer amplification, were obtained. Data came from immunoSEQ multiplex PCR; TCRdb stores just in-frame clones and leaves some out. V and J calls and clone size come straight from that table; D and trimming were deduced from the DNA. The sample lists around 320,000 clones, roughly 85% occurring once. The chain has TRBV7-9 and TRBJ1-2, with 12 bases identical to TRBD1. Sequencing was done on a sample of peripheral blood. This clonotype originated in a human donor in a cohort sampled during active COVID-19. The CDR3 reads CASSFSGTGGDYTF. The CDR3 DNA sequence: TGTGCCAGCAGCTTCTCCGGGACAGGGGGCGACTACACCTTC.